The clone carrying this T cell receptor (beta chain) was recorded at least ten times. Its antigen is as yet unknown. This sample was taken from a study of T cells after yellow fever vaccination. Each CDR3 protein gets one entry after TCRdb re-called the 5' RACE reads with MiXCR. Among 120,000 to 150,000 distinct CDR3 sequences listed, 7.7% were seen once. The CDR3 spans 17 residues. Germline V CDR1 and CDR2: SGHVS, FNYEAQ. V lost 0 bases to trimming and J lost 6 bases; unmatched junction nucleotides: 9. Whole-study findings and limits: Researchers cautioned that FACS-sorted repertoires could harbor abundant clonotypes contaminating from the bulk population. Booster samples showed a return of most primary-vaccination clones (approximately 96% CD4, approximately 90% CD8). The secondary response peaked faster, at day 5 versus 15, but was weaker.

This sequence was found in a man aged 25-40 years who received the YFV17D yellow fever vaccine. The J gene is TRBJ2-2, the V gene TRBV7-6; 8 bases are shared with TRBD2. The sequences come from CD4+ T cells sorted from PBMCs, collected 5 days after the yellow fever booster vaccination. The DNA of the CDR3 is TGTGCCAGCAGCTTAGCGGGGGCAGCGGGAGAGGCCGGGGAGCTGTTTTTT. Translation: CASSLAGAAGEAGELFF.